A single TCR beta chain is shown here with its context. Antigen specificity is unknown. Gene names and germline match the mouse. From the germline J gene comes the end of the CDR3, since the read stops 4 residues before it. This sample was taken from a study of CD8+ T cells in alopecia areata. Findings and caveats of the study: Among the cells sequenced in scalp samples are also the resident alphabeta T cells of normal skin. It was lesional scalp, especially alopecia totalis/universalis, that showed higher clonality than normal scalp.

The CDR3 length is 14 residues. V was clipped by 4 bases and J by 2 bases, with 9 bases between them. The germline V gene encodes CDR1 NSQYPW and CDR2 LRSPGD (reference sequence). RNA extraction was followed by reverse transcription into cDNA, which acted as the sequencing template. The assay was immunoSEQ multiplex PCR, and TCRdb's table has in-frame clones only and misses some. This sample comprises about 110,000 clones, none seen once only. This sequence originates from a C3H/HeJ mouse with alopecia areata. For this strain, the MHC haplotype corresponds to H2-k. The sample was lesional skin. The chain joins TRBV1 to TRBJ2-1; maybe TRBD1 (6 bases). Partial CDR3 DNA: TGCACCTGCAGTGGCAGGGGCGACTATGCT. Amino acid sequence: CTCSGRGDYA. Given in full, the CDR3 is CTCSGRGDYAEQFF. Full variable domain (outside the CDR3, taken from reference TRBV1 and TRBJ2-1): VTLLEQNPRWRLVPRGQAVNLRCILKNSQYPWMSWYQQDLQKQLQWLFTLRSPGDKEVKSLPGADYLATRVTDTELRLQVANMSQGRTLYCTCSGRGDYAEQFFGPGTRLTVL.